This T cell receptor beta chain is from a study of blood T cell repertoires in COVID-19. Study as a whole: Specimens from acute and convalescent COVID-19 originated in the United States, Italy and Spain. Sample material is recorded as cDNA or gDNA derived from T cells, B-cell-depleted T cells, or PBMCs.

After removal of 6 bases from V and 2 bases from J, the junction contained 6 bases not matched to a gene. Germline V lookup: CDR1 SQVTM, CDR2 ANQGSEA. The length of the CDR3 is 13 residues. In the original workflow: Quantification of nucleated cells was approximated via reference gene primer amplification. Profiled with immunoSEQ multiplex PCR; TCRdb holds only in-frame clones, not every one. From that table come the V and J calls and clone size; the DNA was used to work out D and trimming. The sample comprises more than 90,000 clones, less than 80% of which are singletons, and 2% to 3% rests with the top ten.

Sequences were obtained from peripheral blood. This TCR came from a man aged 50 to 60 with acute or convalescent COVID-19. This chain joins TRBV29-1 and TRBJ1-1, with TRBD1 identical over 7 bases. The CDR3 region is CSVETGYNTEAFF. For the CDR3, the DNA is TGCAGCGTAGAGACAGGGTACAACACTGAAGCTTTCTTT. Combining the CDR3 with reference TRBV29-1 and TRBJ1-1 gives the whole variable domain SAVISQKPSRDICQRGTSLTIQCQVDSQVTMMFWYRQQPGQSLTLIATANQGSEATYESGFVIDKFPISRPNLTFSTLTVSNMSPEDSSIYLCSVETGYNTEAFFGQGTRLTVV.